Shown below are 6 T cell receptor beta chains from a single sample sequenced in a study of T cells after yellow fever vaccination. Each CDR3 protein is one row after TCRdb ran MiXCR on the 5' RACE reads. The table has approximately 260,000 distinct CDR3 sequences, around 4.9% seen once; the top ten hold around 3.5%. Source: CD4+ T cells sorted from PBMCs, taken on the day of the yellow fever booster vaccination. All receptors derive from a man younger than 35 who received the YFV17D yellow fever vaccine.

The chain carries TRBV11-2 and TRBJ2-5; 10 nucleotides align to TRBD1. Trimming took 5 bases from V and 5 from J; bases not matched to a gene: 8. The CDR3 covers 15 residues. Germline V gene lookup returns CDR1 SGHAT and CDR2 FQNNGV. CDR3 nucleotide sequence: TGTGCCAGCAGCCAAGGGACAGGGGCTGTCGAGACCCAGTACTTC. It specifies CASSQGTGAVETQYF. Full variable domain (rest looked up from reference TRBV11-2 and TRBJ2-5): EAGVAQSPRYKIIEKRQSVAFWCNPISGHATLYWYQQILGQGPKLLIQFQNNGVVDDSQLPKDRFSAERLKGVDSTLKIQPAKLEDSAVYLCASSQGTGAVETQYFGPGTRLLVL.

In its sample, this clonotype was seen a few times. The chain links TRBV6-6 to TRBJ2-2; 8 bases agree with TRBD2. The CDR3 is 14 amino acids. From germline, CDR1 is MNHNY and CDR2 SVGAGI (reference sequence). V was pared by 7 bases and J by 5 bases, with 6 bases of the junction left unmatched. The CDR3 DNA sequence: TGTGCCAGCACGGGGGGGCCGCGGACCGGGGAGCTGTTTTTT. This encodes CASTGGPRTGELFF.

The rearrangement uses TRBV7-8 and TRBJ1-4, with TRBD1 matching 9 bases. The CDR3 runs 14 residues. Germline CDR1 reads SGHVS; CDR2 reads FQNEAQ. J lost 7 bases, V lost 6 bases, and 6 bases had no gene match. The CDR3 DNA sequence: TGTGCCAGCAGAAACAGGGGGCGAAGTGAAAAACTGTTTTTT. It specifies CASRNRGRSEKLFF. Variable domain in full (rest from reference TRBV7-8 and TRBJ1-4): GAGVSQSPRYKVAKRGQDVALRCDPISGHVSLFWYQQALGQGPEFLTYFQNEAQLDKSGLPSDRFFAERPEGSVSTLKIQRTQQEDSAVYLCASRNRGRSEKLFFGSGTQLSVL.

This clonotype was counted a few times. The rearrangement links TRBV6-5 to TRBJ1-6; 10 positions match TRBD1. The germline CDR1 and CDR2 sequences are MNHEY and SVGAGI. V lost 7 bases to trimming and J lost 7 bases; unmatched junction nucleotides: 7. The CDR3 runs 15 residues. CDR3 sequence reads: CASTKRGQGNSPLHF. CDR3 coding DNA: TGTGCCAGCACCAAAAGGGGACAGGGGAATTCACCCCTCCACTTT.

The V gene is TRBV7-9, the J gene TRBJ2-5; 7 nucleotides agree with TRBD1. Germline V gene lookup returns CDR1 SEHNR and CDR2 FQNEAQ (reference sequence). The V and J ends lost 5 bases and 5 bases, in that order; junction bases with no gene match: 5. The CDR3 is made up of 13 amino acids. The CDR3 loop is CASSTRQGETQYF. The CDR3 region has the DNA TGTGCCAGCAGCACTCGACAGGGCGAGACCCAGTACTTC.

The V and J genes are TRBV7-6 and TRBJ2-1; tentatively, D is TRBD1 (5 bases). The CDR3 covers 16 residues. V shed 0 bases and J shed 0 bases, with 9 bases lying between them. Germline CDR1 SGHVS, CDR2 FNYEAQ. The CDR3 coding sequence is TGTGCCAGCAGCTTAGCTCAGGGTAGCTCCTACAATGAGCAGTTCTTC. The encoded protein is CASSLAQGSSYNEQFF. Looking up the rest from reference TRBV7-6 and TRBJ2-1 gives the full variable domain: GAGVSQSPRYKVTKRGQDVALRCDPISGHVSLYWYRQALGQGPEFLTYFNYEAQQDKSGLPNDRFSAERPEGSISTLTIQRTEQRDSAMYRCASSLAQGSSYNEQFFGPGTRLTVL.